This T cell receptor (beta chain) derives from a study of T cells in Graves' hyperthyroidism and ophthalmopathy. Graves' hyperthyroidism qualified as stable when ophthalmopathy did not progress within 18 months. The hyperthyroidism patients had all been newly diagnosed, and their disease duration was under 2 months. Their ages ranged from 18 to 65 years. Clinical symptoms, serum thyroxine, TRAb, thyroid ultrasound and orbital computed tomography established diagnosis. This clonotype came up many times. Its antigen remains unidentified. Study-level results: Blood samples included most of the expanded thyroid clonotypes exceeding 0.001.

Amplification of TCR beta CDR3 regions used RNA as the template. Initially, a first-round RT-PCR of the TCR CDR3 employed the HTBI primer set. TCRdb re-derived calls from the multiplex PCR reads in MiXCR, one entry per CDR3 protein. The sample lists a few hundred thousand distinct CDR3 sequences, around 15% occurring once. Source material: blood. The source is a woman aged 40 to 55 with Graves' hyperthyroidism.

The CDR3 sequence: CASSPGYNTGELFF. CDR3 nucleotide sequence: TGTGCCAGCAGCCCTGGTTACAACACCGGGGAGCTGTTTTTT. The chain has TRBV7-9 and TRBJ2-2; D is undetermined. Germline CDR1 reads SEHNR; CDR2 reads FQNEAQ (reference sequence). CDR3 length equals 14 residues. Trimming cost V 5 bases and J 2 bases, with 9 bases left between them.